The T cell receptor beta chain under discussion was sequenced for a study of T cell repertoires in cytomegalovirus infection (dated by TCRdb to about 2019). The study in broad terms: The peptide stimulations were aimed at well-studied HLA-B-restricted epitopes as well as recently identified HLA-C-restricted CMV epitopes, whose presentation resists viral immunomodulation. Because public TCR beta signatures pointed to carriage of CMV infection together with the matching HLA type, the HLA type of each donor mattered for the analysis. On the study overall, not on this receptor specifically: The ex vivo response was dominated by HLA-C-restricted CMV-specific TCR beta clonotypes, and the single most frequent clonotype in two of eight donors was supplied by these HLA-C-restricted clonotypes. Cumulative frequency of public TCR beta family members discriminated carriers of CMV infection plus the relevant HLA type in this cohort and an independent roughly 340-donor cohort.

As for this clonotype: The antigen it recognizes is unknown. There are no base qualities to consult, and no much larger clone falls within one base.

The label giving this sample's treatment or condition can be read as: in vitro stimulation with specific CMV peptide epitopes to enrich CMV-specific T cells. The instrument given in TCRdb is Illumina HiSeq 1500. In-frame beta chains were kept once TCRdb had trimmed the public reads at Q25 with fastp and called clones with MiXCR. CDR3 protein duplicates are merged, each entry listing the most common genes and DNA. This sample lists hundreds of thousands of distinct CDR3 sequences; 29% were detected once. Roughly 20% of the sample belongs to the ten largest clones. From its cysteine to its phenylalanine, the CDR3 spans 14 amino acids. Only the CDR3 DNA stays, 42 bases, in frame from base 1. The germline V gene sets CDR1 to SGHVS and CDR2 to FNYEAQ. V sheds 2 bases and J sheds 8 bases, leaving 15 bases between their ends.

Recombination joined TRBV7-6 with TRBJ1-2; the D gene is unclear. This receptor was identified in a human donor in good health (CMV status not recorded). Some clones in this sample may be carry-over from other donors' samples. This specimen consisted of cultured PBMCs, obtained from culture after CMV antigen stimulation. For the CDR3, the sequence is CASSLSPGLQGYTF. The base sequence is TGTGCCAGCAGCTTATCCCCGGGTCTACAGGGCTACACCTTC. This CDR3, with the reference TRBV7-6 and TRBJ1-2 proteins standing in past its ends, gives the full variable domain GAGVSQSPRYKVTKRGQDVALRCDPISGHVSLYWYRQALGQGPEFLTYFNYEAQQDKSGLPNDRFSAERPEGSISTLTIQRTEQRDSAMYRCASSLSPGLQGYTFGSGTRLTVV.